These 20 T cell receptor beta chains were all obtained from the same sample, sequenced in a study of control samples from healthy donors and cancer patients. Libraries were prepared by immunoSEQ multiplex PCR; TCRdb keeps only in-frame clonotypes and omits some of them. The data contain about 83,000 clones, about nine tenths of them singletons. Sequenced sample: blood. Source of these receptors: a man aged 50 to 59 in good health.

The rearrangement links TRBV7-2 to TRBJ2-3; D is possibly TRBD2 (5 bases). Trimming stripped 5 bases from V and 5 bases from J, with 14 bases between. From germline, CDR1 is SGHTA and CDR2 FQGNSA. CDR3 length: 14 amino acids. The CDR3 loop is CASSPGLALDTQYF. The CDR3 nucleotides are TGTGCCAGCAGCCCCGGGCTAGCATTAGATACGCAGTATTTT. Filled out from reference TRBV7-2 and TRBJ2-3, the complete variable domain reads GAGVSQSPSNKVTEKGKDVELRCDPISGHTALYWYRQSLGQGLEFLIYFQGNSAPDKSGLPSDRFSAERTGGSVSTLTIQRTQQEDSAVYLCASSPGLALDTQYFGPGTRLTVL.

This chain uses TRBV12-3 or TRBV12-4 with TRBJ2-5; no clear D. CDR3 length equals 12 residues. The V and J ends lost 5 bases and 13 bases respectively, with 17 bases between them. DNA for the CDR3: TGTGCCAGCAGTCTGCTACGCCAGGCCCCGTACTTC. Translated: CASSLLRQAPYF.

The rearrangement links TRBV29-1 to TRBJ1-2, with a tentative D call TRBD1 (5 bases). Trimming removed 0 bases at V and 1 base at J, with 15 bases between. The CDR3 loop spans 16 amino acids. Germline CDR1 and CDR2: SQVTM and ANQGSEA. The CDR3 bases are TGCAGCGTTGAAGATCCTTGGGGGGGTAGTAACTATGGCTACACCTTC. It specifies CSVEDPWGGSNYGYTF.

The chain recombines TRBV9 with TRBJ1-2, with TRBD1 as a possible D gene (6 bases). The CDR3 is 13 residues long. Germline CDR1 reads SGDLS; CDR2 reads YYNGEE. The V gene lost 2 bases and the J gene lost 3 bases, with 8 bases spanning the gap. The CDR3 DNA reads TGTGCCAGCAGCGTTGGACAGTACTATGGCTACACCTTC. Encoded protein: CASSVGQYYGYTF.

The chain links TRBV6-6 to TRBJ1-2; no firm D call. Germline V lookup: CDR1 MNHNY, CDR2 SVGAGI (reference sequence). CDR3 length: 11 amino acids. V was pared by 10 bases and J by 1 base, with 7 bases between. The CDR3 spells CATQDNYGYTF. DNA of the CDR3: TGTGCCACCCAAGATAACTATGGCTACACCTTC.

The J gene is TRBJ2-5, the V gene TRBV5-1, with TRBD2 matching 12 bases. The CDR3 has 15 residues. CDR1 and CDR2 from the germline V gene are SGHRS and YFSETQ. V was pared by 5 bases and J by 4 bases, with 6 bases of the junction left unmatched. CDR3 residues: CASREGGLAGETQYF. The CDR3 nucleotides are TGCGCCAGCAGGGAAGGGGGACTAGCGGGAGAGACCCAGTACTTC.

This sequence joins TRBV30 and TRBJ2-3; D gene uncertain. Between the trimmed V and J ends, which lost 3 bases and 0 bases, there was a span of 7 bases. Germline V gene sequence: CDR1 GTSNPN, CDR2 SVGIG (reference sequence). This CDR3 is 13 amino acids long. CDR3 protein: CAWRFGSTDTQYF. CDR3 DNA sequence: TGTGCCTGGAGATTCGGGAGCACAGATACGCAGTATTTT. Full variable domain (remainder filled in from reference TRBV30 and TRBJ2-3): SQTIHQWPATLVQPVGSPLSLECTVEGTSNPNLYWYRQAAGRGLQLLFYSVGIGQISSEVPQNLSASRPQDRQFILSSKKLLLSDSGFYLCAWRFGSTDTQYFGPGTRLTVL.

The chain carries TRBV5-6 and TRBJ1-1; D remains ambiguous. With 4 bases removed from V and 1 base from J, the gap between germline ends came to 8 bases. The CDR3 has 13 amino acids. Germline loops: CDR1 SGHDT, CDR2 YYEEEE. In DNA, the CDR3 is TGTGCCAGCAGCCCGGCCCCGAACACTGAAGCTTTCTTT. It encodes CASSPAPNTEAFF.

V usage is TRBV5-6 and J usage is TRBJ2-5, with D possibly TRBD2 on 6 matching bases. CDR1 is SGHDT, CDR2 YYEEEE, per germline. The CDR3 consists of 15 residues. The V gene lost 1 base and the J gene lost 5 bases, with 15 bases spanning the gap. In DNA, the CDR3 is TGTGCCAGCAGCTTGAGACGAACGAGCGGGGAGACCCAGTACTTC. Protein: CASSLRRTSGETQYF.

V usage is TRBV12-3 or TRBV12-4 and J usage is TRBJ2-2; D ambiguous. V was clipped by 8 bases and J by 5 bases, with 9 bases between them. The CDR3 spans 12 residues. The CDR3 DNA follows: TGTGCCAGCCGATTCGGGACCGGGGAGCTGTTTTTT. Protein: CASRFGTGELFF.

In this sample, this clone turned up once. The chain combines TRBV11-2 with TRBJ2-2; TRBD1 is a possible D gene (5 bases). The CDR3 covers 14 residues. Germline V gene data show CDR1 as SGHAT and CDR2 as FQNNGV. The germline V and J ends were trimmed by 1 base and 6 bases, with 9 bases remaining between them. CDR3 sequence (DNA): TGTGCCAGCAGCTTAGGGTCAGGGTCCGGGGAGCTGTTTTTT. This translates into CASSLGSGSGELFF.

This chain joins TRBV7-2 and TRBJ1-5; D is possibly TRBD1 (5 bases). Germline V gene sequence: CDR1 SGHTA, CDR2 FQGNSA. The V end was cut by 1 base, the J end by 1 base, with 20 bases between. The length of the CDR3 is 19 residues. In DNA, the CDR3 is TGTGCCAGCAGCTTAGGTCAGCTAGGAGGGGTTCGGAGCAATCAGCCCCAGCATTTT. This encodes CASSLGQLGGVRSNQPQHF.

The gene calls are TRBV9 and TRBJ2-3, with TRBD2 matching 7 bases. Germline assignment: CDR1 SGDLS and CDR2 YYNGEE. This CDR3 has 17 residues. With 1 base clipped from V and 2 bases from J, the junction kept 10 bases outside the gene matches. The CDR3 sequence is CASSVLGGRSNTDTQYF. CDR3 bases: TGTGCCAGCAGCGTATTGGGGGGGAGGTCGAACACAGATACGCAGTATTTT.

This chain joins TRBV30 and TRBJ1-5; D call uncertain. The CDR3 is 13 amino acids. V lost 1 base and J lost 7, with 11 bases in between. Germline V CDR1 and CDR2: GTSNPN, SVGIG (reference sequence). The CDR3 is CAWSAGGEQPQHF. The DNA for the CDR3 is TGTGCCTGGAGTGCAGGCGGAGAACAGCCCCAGCATTTT.

The J gene is TRBJ1-1, the V gene TRBV6-5, with TRBD1 matching over 8 bases. The ends lost 6 bases at V and 4 bases at J; junction bases unmatched: 4. From germline, CDR1 is MNHEY and CDR2 SVGAGI. The CDR3 spans 13 residues. The CDR3 protein is CASSRTGTTEAFF. The DNA for the CDR3 is TGTGCCAGCAGCAGGACAGGGACCACTGAAGCTTTCTTT.

The CDR3 sequence is CASSNVGFYGYTF. CDR3 DNA sequence: TGTGCCAGCAGCAACGTGGGATTCTATGGCTACACCTTC. The V gene is TRBV3-1 (or the pseudogene TRBV3-2), the J gene TRBJ1-2; no clear D gene. Trimming removed 5 bases from V and 4 bases from J, with 11 bases in between. The CDR3 is 13 residues long. Per germline, CDR1 LGHDT and CDR2 YNNKEL (reference sequence).

The rearrangement links TRBV7-9 to TRBJ2-2; TRBD1 is a possible D gene (6 bases). Trimming shortened V by 0 bases and J by 5 bases, and 13 bases separated the two germline ends. The germline V gene encodes CDR1 SEHNR and CDR2 FQNEAQ (reference sequence). The CDR3 spans 16 residues. CDR3 amino acids: CASSLAHSGATGELFF. The CDR3 bases are TGTGCCAGCAGCTTAGCGCACTCAGGGGCTACCGGGGAGCTGTTTTTT.

The J gene is TRBJ2-6, the V gene TRBV7-9; D not certain. V gave up 5 bases and J gave up 2 bases, with 13 bases separating them. Germline V lookup: CDR1 SEHNR, CDR2 FQNEAQ (reference sequence). CDR3 length equals 16 residues. The CDR3 DNA follows: TGTGCCAGCAGCCCGTCCCCGGGCGCTGGGGCCAACGTCCTGACTTTC. The encoded protein is CASSPSPGAGANVLTF.

The chain uses TRBV18 and TRBJ2-2; 10 bases are shared with TRBD1. Germline trimming cut 3 bases from V and 3 bases from J; bases unmatched to any gene: 4. This CDR3 comprises 16 residues. Germline V CDR1 and CDR2: KGHSH, LQKENI. The CDR3 reads CASSPGTGEDTGELFF. CDR3 DNA sequence: TGTGCCAGCTCACCTGGGACAGGGGAAGACACCGGGGAGCTGTTTTTT.

The chain employs TRBV2 and TRBJ2-1; TRBD1 matches 7 bases. The V gene end was trimmed by 3 bases and the J gene end by 3 bases; junction bases not matched to a gene: 5. Germline CDR1 is SNHLY and CDR2 is FYNNEI. The length of the CDR3 is 15 residues. The CDR3 coding sequence is TGTGCCAGCAGTGAGGGGGACAGCCTCTACAATGAGCAGTTCTTC. It encodes CASSEGDSLYNEQFF.